The sequence of this T cell receptor beta chain was determined in a study of cytomegalovirus exposure and HLA in healthy donors. Primers for the PCR totalled 60 Vbeta and 13 Jbeta. TCRdb keeps only in-frame clones here, not all; method: immunoSEQ multiplex PCR. Counted here are roughly 150,000 clones, about 74% occurring once; the ten biggest clones make up around 3.1%. Of note for this clone: Antigen specificity is unknown.

This CDR3 contains 16 residues. Unmatched junction bases numbered 5, after V lost 0 bases and J lost 5 bases. The germline V gene has CDR1 SGDLS and CDR2 YYNGEE. Study results and limitations: TCR beta V- and J-gene trimming was later associated with a missense DCLRE1C variant. Generally TCR sequences proved uncommon, though certain public TCRs appeared in numerous donors. Later, an analysis showed that TCR beta chains associated with HLA were more clonally expanded than others that were equally common.

The chain is built from TRBV9 and TRBJ1-1; 12 bases fit TRBD1. This receptor was identified in a male donor in good health and CMV-seronegative. The specimen was PBMCs. This CDR3 reads CASSVAGQGAGTEAFF. The CDR3, as DNA: TGTGCCAGCAGCGTAGCGGGACAGGGGGCGGGTACTGAAGCTTTCTTT. The full variable domain, its missing parts supplied by reference TRBV9 and TRBJ1-1, is DSGVTQTPKHLITATGQRVTLRCSPRSGDLSVYWYQQSLDQGLQFLIQYYNGEERAKGNILERFSAQQFPDLHSELNLSSLELGDSALYFCASSVAGQGAGTEAFFGQGTRLTVV.